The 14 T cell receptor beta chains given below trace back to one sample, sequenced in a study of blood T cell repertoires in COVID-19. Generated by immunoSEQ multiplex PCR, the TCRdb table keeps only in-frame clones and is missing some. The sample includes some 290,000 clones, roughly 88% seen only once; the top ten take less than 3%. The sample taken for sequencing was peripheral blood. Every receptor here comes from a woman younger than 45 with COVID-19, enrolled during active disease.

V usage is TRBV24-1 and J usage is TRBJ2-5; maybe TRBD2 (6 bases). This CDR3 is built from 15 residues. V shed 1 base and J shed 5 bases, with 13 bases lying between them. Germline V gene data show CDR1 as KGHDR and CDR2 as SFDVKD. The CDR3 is CATSDFSGVGETQYF. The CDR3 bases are TGTGCCACCAGTGATTTTTCGGGGGTCGGGGAGACCCAGTACTTC.

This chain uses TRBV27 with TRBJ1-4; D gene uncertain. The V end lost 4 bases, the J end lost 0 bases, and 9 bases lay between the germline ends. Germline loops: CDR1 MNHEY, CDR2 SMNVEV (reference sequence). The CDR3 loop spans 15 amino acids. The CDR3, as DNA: TGTGCCAGCAGTTACGGACTGACAACTAATGAAAAACTGTTTTTT. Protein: CASSYGLTTNEKLFF.

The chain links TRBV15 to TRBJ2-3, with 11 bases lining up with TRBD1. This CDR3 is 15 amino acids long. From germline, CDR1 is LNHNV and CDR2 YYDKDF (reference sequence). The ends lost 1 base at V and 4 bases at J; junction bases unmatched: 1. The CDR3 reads CATSRGGQGADTQYF. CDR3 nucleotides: TGTGCCACCAGCAGAGGGGGACAGGGGGCAGATACGCAGTATTTT.

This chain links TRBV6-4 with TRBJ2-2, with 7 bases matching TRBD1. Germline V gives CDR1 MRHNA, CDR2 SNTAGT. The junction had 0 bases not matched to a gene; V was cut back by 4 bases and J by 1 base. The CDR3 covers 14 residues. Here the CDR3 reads CASSGQGNTGELFF. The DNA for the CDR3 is TGTGCCAGCAGTGGACAGGGGAACACCGGGGAGCTGTTTTTT.

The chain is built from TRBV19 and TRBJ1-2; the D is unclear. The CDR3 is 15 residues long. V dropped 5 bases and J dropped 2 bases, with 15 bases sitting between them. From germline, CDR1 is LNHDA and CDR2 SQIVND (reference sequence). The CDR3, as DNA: TGTGCCAGTAGTTGGAGTGTCGGCAGCAACTATGGCTACACCTTC. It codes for CASSWSVGSNYGYTF.

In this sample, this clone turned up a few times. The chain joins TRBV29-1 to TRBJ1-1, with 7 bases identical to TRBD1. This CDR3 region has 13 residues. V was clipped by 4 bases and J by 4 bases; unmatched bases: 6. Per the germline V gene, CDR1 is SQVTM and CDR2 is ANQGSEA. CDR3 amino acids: CSVVTGSGTEAFF. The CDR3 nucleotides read TGCAGCGTTGTGACAGGGTCGGGCACTGAAGCTTTCTTT.

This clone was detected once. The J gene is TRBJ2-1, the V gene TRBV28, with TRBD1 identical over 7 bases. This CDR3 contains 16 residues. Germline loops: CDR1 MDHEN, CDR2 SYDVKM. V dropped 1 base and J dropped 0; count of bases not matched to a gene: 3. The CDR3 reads CASSLLGDSSYNEQFF. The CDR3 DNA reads TGTGCCAGCAGTTTATTAGGGGACAGCTCCTACAATGAGCAGTTCTTC.

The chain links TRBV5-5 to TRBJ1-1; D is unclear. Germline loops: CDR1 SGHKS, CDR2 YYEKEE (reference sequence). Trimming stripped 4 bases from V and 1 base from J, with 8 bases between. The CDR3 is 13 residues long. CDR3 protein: CASSPDWNTEAFF. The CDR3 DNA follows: TGTGCCAGCAGCCCTGACTGGAACACTGAAGCTTTCTTT.

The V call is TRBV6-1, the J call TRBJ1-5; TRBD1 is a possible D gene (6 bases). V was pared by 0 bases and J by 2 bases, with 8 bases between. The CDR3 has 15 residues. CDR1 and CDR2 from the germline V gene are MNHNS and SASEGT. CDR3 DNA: TGTGCCAGCAGTGAAGCCGGGGGGCGCAATCAGCCCCAGCATTTT. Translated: CASSEAGGRNQPQHF.

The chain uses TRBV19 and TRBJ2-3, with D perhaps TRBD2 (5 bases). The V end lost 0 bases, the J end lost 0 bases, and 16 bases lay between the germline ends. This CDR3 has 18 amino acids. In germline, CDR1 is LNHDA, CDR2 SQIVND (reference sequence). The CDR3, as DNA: TGTGCCAGTAGTATAGATTTTTCGCTCGGGATGAGCACAGATACGCAGTATTTT. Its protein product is CASSIDFSLGMSTDTQYF.

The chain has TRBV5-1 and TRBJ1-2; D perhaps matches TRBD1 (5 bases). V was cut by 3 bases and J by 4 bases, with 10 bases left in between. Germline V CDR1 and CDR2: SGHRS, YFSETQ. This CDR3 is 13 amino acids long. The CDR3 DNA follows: TGCGCCAGCAGCTCCGTAGACAGCTATGGCTACACCTTC. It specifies CASSSVDSYGYTF.

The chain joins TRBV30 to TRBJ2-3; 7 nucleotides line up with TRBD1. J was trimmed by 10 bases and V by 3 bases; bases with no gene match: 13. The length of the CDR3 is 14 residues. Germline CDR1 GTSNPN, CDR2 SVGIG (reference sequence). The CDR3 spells CAWSHRQGFPSQYF. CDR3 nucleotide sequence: TGTGCCTGGAGCCATCGACAGGGCTTTCCGTCGCAGTATTTT.

The CDR3 loop is CASSMHRGLYNEQFF. As DNA, the CDR3 is TGTGCCAGTAGTATGCACAGGGGGCTATACAATGAGCAGTTCTTC. The chain carries TRBV19 and TRBJ2-1; 9 bases line up with TRBD1. The CDR3 covers 15 residues. V lost 3 bases and J lost 4; bases outside the gene matches: 4. Germline CDR1 LNHDA, CDR2 SQIVND (reference sequence).

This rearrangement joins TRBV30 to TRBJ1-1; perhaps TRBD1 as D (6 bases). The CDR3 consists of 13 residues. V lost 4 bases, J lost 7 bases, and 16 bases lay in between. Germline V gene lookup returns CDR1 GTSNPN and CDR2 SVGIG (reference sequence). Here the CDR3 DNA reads TGTGCCTGGAAGGTAGCGGGGGCCCTTGAAGCTTTCTTT. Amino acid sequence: CAWKVAGALEAFF.